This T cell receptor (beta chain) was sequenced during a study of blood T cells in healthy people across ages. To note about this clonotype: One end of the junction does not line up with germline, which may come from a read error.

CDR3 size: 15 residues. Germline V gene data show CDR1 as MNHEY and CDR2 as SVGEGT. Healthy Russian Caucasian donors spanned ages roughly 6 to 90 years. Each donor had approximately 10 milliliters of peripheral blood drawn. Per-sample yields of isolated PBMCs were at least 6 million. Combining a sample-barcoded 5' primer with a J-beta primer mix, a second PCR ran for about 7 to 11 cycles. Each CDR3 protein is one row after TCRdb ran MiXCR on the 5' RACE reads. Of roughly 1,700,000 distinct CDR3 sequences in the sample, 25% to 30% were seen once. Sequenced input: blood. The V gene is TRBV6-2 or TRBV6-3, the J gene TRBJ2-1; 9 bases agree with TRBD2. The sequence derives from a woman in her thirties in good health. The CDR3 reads CAGSVSGREYNEQFF. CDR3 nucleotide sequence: TGTGCCGGCAGTGTTAGCGGGAGAGAGTACAATGAGCAGTTCTTC.